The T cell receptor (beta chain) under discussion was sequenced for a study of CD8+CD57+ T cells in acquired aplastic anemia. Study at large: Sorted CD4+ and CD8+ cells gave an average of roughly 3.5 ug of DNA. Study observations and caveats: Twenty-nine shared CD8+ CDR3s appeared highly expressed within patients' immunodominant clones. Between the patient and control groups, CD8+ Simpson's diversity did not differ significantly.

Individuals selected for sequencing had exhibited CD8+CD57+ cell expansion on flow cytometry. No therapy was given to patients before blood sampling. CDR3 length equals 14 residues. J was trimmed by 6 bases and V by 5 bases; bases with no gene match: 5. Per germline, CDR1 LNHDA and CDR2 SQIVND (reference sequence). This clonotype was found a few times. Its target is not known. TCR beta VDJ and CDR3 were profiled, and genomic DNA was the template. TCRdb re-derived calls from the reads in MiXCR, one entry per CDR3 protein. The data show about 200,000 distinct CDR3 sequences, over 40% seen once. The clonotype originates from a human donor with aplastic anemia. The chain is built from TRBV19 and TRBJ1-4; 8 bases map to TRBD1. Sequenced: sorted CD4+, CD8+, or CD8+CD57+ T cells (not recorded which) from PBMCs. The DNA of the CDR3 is TGTGCCAGTAGTCAACAGGGGGGTGATGAAAAACTGTTTTTT. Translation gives CASSQQGGDEKLFF.